The 13 T cell receptor beta chains in this list originate from one sample, sequenced in a study of blood T cell repertoires in COVID-19 (dated by TCRdb to 2019 to 2021). Library preparation was by the immunoSEQ multiplex PCR assay. TCRdb mirrors the immuneACCESS table, restricted to in-frame sequences. Some clones are absent from its copies; in checked studies, under half trace to an unresolved V gene, and the reason for the others is unknown. This sample holds roughly 360,000 clones; 70% to 90% were observed only once. The ten largest clones take up approximately 1% of the sample. Sequenced material: PBMCs or T cells enriched from blood (not recorded which). These receptors were taken from a woman aged 25 to 39 with acute COVID-19.

The gene calls are TRBV19 and TRBJ1-1, with D uncertain. Germline lookup yields CDR1 LNHDA and CDR2 SQIVND (reference sequence). There are 11 residues in the CDR3. V was shortened by 5 bases and J by 5 bases, with 6 bases between the two germline ends. Here the CDR3 DNA reads TGTGCCAGTAGTCTCAGGACTGAAGCTTTCTTT. Translated, it gives CASSLRTEAFF.

V usage is TRBV2 and J usage is TRBJ2-7; 7 nucleotides agree with TRBD1. Losses at the gene ends were 6 bases for V and 2 bases for J; bases not matched to a gene: 7. The length of the CDR3 is 14 residues. The germline V gene has CDR1 SNHLY and CDR2 FYNNEI. The chain's CDR3 is CASSGPRGPYEQYF. The CDR3 DNA reads as TGTGCCAGCAGCGGACCAAGGGGGCCCTACGAGCAGTACTTC.

The gene calls are TRBV6-4 and TRBJ2-7; weak D call: TRBD1 (6 bases). The germline V gene encodes CDR1 MRHNA and CDR2 SNTAGT. V was clipped by 3 bases and J by 2 bases, with 14 bases between them. The CDR3 runs 15 residues. CDR3 sequence: CASSEIDRITYEQYF. The CDR3 DNA sequence: TGTGCCAGCAGTGAGATAGACAGGATTACCTACGAGCAGTACTTC.

V and J are TRBV10-1 and TRBJ2-1, with TRBD1 matching over 7 bases. Germline-derived CDR1 and CDR2 are WNHNN and SYGVQD (reference sequence). With 10 bases clipped from V and 3 bases from J, the junction kept 6 bases outside the gene matches. The CDR3 is made up of 13 amino acids. The CDR3 bases are TGCGCCACCCGGGACAGAAACTACAATGAGCAGTTCTTC. Translating gives CATRDRNYNEQFF.

The CDR3 loop reads CASSEPGTGGGYGYTF. The CDR3 region has the DNA TGTGCCAGCAGTGAACCGGGGACAGGGGGGGGCTATGGCTACACCTTC. The chain joins TRBV25-1 to TRBJ1-2; TRBD1 matches 11 bases. After removal of 2 bases from V and 4 bases from J, the junction contained 6 bases not matched to a gene. There are 16 residues in the CDR3. Germline V gene sequence: CDR1 MGHDK, CDR2 SYGVNS.

The chain recombines TRBV7-2 with TRBJ1-3; D is undetermined. CDR1 SGHTA and CDR2 FQGNSA come from the germline V gene. Trimming pared 6 bases from V and 0 bases from J, leaving 6 bases between. This CDR3 contains 13 residues. CDR3 coding DNA: TGTGCCAGCAGGGGGAGCTCTGGAAACACCATATATTTT. It yields the protein CASRGSSGNTIYF. Full variable domain (rest looked up from reference TRBV7-2 and TRBJ1-3): GAGVSQSPSNKVTEKGKDVELRCDPISGHTALYWYRQSLGQGLEFLIYFQGNSAPDKSGLPSDRFSAERTGGSVSTLTIQRTQQEDSAVYLCASRGSSGNTIYFGEGSWLTVV.

This clone was found a few times. This chain uses TRBV6-5 with TRBJ1-6, with D maybe TRBD1 (6 bases). The V gene lost 2 bases and the J gene lost 10 bases, with 9 bases spanning the gap. This CDR3 is built from 13 residues. In germline, CDR1 is MNHEY, CDR2 SVGAGI. CDR3 DNA sequence: TGTGCCAGCAGTTACAACAGGGTATCACCCCTCCACTTT. It yields the protein CASSYNRVSPLHF.

As concerns this clone: One end of the junction is discordant with germline, which a read error may explain. This chain links TRBV12-5 with TRBJ2-7; 8 bases line up with TRBD1. Germline loops: CDR1 LGHNT, CDR2 FRNRAP. The CDR3 runs to 13 residues. This chain's CDR3 is CASGLRGADRVDF. The CDR3 coding sequence is TGTGCTAGTGGTTTGAGGGGGGCGGACAGGGTAGACTTC.

This chain's CDR3 is CASGLVGQGVTEAFF. Written as DNA, the CDR3 is TGTGCTAGTGGTTTGGTAGGACAGGGGGTGACTGAAGCTTTCTTT. The chain recombines TRBV12-5 with TRBJ1-1, with 10 positions matching TRBD1. V trimming: 0 bases; J trimming: 5 bases; junction bases outside the gene matches: 3. Per germline, CDR1 LGHNT and CDR2 FRNRAP. The CDR3 sequence is 15 residues long.

This chain joins TRBV19 and TRBJ2-2, with D tentatively TRBD1 (6 bases). V lost 3 bases, J lost 3 bases, and 14 bases lay in between. CDR3 length: 16 residues. In germline, CDR1 is LNHDA, CDR2 SQIVND (reference sequence). DNA for the CDR3: TGTGCCAGTAGTATGGGGCAGGGGACCTACACCGGGGAGCTGTTTTTT. The encoded protein is CASSMGQGTYTGELFF.

This chain uses TRBV7-2 with TRBJ2-7; D is possibly TRBD2 (6 bases). Per the germline V gene, CDR1 is SGHTA and CDR2 is FQGNSA. Trimming shortened V by 7 bases and J by 7 bases, and 20 bases separated the two germline ends. This CDR3 contains 14 residues. This CDR3 is CASTWQAGAGEQYF. CDR3 sequence (DNA): TGTGCCAGCACCTGGCAGGCCGGGGCGGGGGAGCAGTACTTC.

This sequence joins TRBV9 and TRBJ2-2; 10 bases are shared with TRBD1. With 6 bases clipped from V and 4 bases from J, the junction kept 6 bases outside the gene matches. Germline values: CDR1 SGDLS, CDR2 YYNGEE. The CDR3 consists of 15 residues. The CDR3 nucleotides are TGTGCCAGCAACAGACAGGGGGCGCTCACCGGGGAGCTGTTTTTT. Protein product: CASNRQGALTGELFF.

V gene TRBV18 combines with J gene TRBJ2-7; D remains unclear. Germline V CDR1 and CDR2: KGHSH, LQKENI. V dropped 4 bases and J dropped 6 bases, with 13 bases sitting between them. This CDR3 region has 13 residues. CDR3 in DNA: TGTGCCAGCTCACTCGGTCAGGCCCGCGAGCAGTACTTC. This gives the protein CASSLGQAREQYF.